The present T cell receptor beta chain was sequenced within a study of Graves' ophthalmopathy and Graves' hyperthyroidism. V was cut by 8 bases and J by 1 base, with 15 bases left in between. There are 14 residues in the CDR3. The germline V gene has CDR1 SQVTM and CDR2 ANQGSEA. This clonotype was seen repeatedly, ten times or more. As the template, RNA transcripts were used to amplify TCR beta CDR3 regions. A first-round RT-PCR used HTBI primers, followed by a second-round multiplex PCR. From the multiplex PCR reads, TCRdb called clonotypes with MiXCR, one entry per CDR3 protein. The table lists hundreds of thousands of distinct CDR3 sequences, roughly 20% of them singletons.

The rearrangement links TRBV29-1 to TRBJ2-4; D may be TRBD2 (7 bases). This receptor was obtained from a woman aged 18-29 years with stable Graves' hyperthyroidism. Some clones in this sample may be carry-over from other donors' samples. The sequencing sample was made of peripheral blood. CDR3 residues: CSIIQGGAKNIQYF. CDR3 nucleotides: TGCAGCATAATACAGGGAGGGGCCAAAAACATTCAGTACTTC.